These 22 T cell receptor beta chains came from one sample sequenced in a study of T cells in Graves' hyperthyroidism and ophthalmopathy. Regions amplified from RNA transcripts were the TCR beta CDR3 regions. A set of HTBI primers served as the primers for a first-round RT-PCR of the TCR CDR3. TCRdb independently ran MiXCR on the multiplex PCR reads; one entry per CDR3 protein. In the table there are some 370,000 distinct CDR3 sequences, 11% to 15% of which are singletons. The sequencing input was blood. The source of these receptors is a man aged 50 to 59 with Graves' ophthalmopathy.

This clonotype was seen repeatedly, ten times or more. The rearrangement uses TRBV3-1 and TRBJ2-1, with 8 positions matching TRBD2. The trim removed 4 bases at V and 2 bases at J, leaving 13 bases unmatched. Germline V CDR1 and CDR2: LGHDT, YNNKEL (reference sequence). CDR3 length: 18 amino acids. The CDR3 DNA follows: TGTGCCAGCAGCCCTAGGCGGCTTCGGGAGGGACCCTACAATGAGCAGTTCTTC. As protein: CASSPRRLREGPYNEQFF.

In this sample, this clonotype turned up many times. The V and J genes are TRBV20-1 and TRBJ2-7, with 10 nucleotides matching TRBD1. Germline CDR1 is DFQATT and CDR2 is SNEGSKA (reference sequence). With 4 bases clipped from V and 1 base from J, the junction kept 4 bases outside the gene matches. The CDR3 runs to 14 residues. CDR3 coding DNA: TGCAGTGCTATCCGGGACAGGGGATCCTACGAGCAGTACTTC. Amino acids: CSAIRDRGSYEQYF.

This clonotype has ten or more counts. This sequence joins TRBV7-9 and TRBJ2-3, with a weak D call TRBD2 (6 bases). The CDR3 is 15 amino acids. The V gene's germline CDR1 is SEHNR and CDR2 FQNEAQ (reference sequence). The V end was cut by 5 bases, the J end by 0 bases, with 12 bases between. Here the CDR3 DNA reads TGTGCCAGCAGCAAACTAGCTGCTAGCACAGATACGCAGTATTTT. Amino acid sequence: CASSKLAASTDTQYF.

At least ten counts were recorded for this clonotype. The chain couples TRBV7-8 to TRBJ1-2, with D perhaps TRBD1 (5 bases). The CDR3 is 14 amino acids. V shed 3 bases and J shed 4 bases, with 12 bases lying between them. CDR1 is SGHVS, CDR2 FQNEAQ, per germline. The CDR3 sequence is CASSLMPQGYGYTF. The CDR3 DNA is TGTGCCAGCAGCTTGATGCCGCAGGGCTATGGCTACACCTTC.

This clonotype was recorded many times. This chain joins TRBV3-1 and TRBJ2-7; D ambiguous. Trimming removed 1 base from V and 5 bases from J, with 3 bases in between. The germline CDR1 and CDR2 sequences are LGHDT and YNNKEL (reference sequence). The CDR3 has 11 amino acids. The CDR3 is CASSQAHEQYF. Written as DNA, the CDR3 is TGTGCCAGCAGCCAAGCCCACGAGCAGTACTTC.

J is TRBJ1-3 and V is TRBV5-1, with TRBD1 matching 7 bases. Per the germline V gene, CDR1 is SGHRS and CDR2 is YFSETQ. V was pared by 4 bases and J by 4 bases, with 11 bases of the junction left unmatched. CDR3 size: 16 residues. CDR3 sequence (DNA): TGCGCCAGCAGCCCTGCCTCCGGACAGGTCGGAAACACCATATATTTT. This encodes CASSPASGQVGNTIYF. Drawing the rest from reference TRBV5-1 and TRBJ1-3, the complete variable domain is KAGVTQTPRYLIKTRGQQVTLSCSPISGHRSVSWYQQTPGQGLQFLFEYFSETQRNKGNFPGRFSGRQFSNSRSEMNVSTLELGDSALYLCASSPASGQVGNTIYFGEGSWLTVV.

This clonotype was picked up many times. The chain has TRBV28 and TRBJ2-3; unclear D gene. V gave up 5 bases and J gave up 2 bases, with 8 bases separating them. From germline, CDR1 is MDHEN and CDR2 SYDVKM. The CDR3 has 13 amino acids. CDR3 in amino acids: CASSQSDTDTQYF. The CDR3 coding sequence is TGTGCCAGCAGTCAGTCAGACACAGATACGCAGTATTTT.

This clonotype was counted ten times or more. V and J are TRBV24-1 and TRBJ2-1; D not resolved. This CDR3 region has 11 residues. CDR1 and CDR2 from the germline V gene are KGHDR and SFDVKD. The V end was cut by 7 bases, the J end by 6 bases, with 6 bases between. The CDR3 nucleotides are TGTGCCACCAGCGTCCCCAATGAGCAGTTCTTC. Protein product: CATSVPNEQFF.

This clonotype was observed a handful of times. The chain uses TRBV29-1 and TRBJ2-7; D is tentatively TRBD1 or TRBD2 (5 bases each). The V end lost 4 bases, the J end lost 6 bases, and 16 bases lay between the germline ends. The germline V gene has CDR1 SQVTM and CDR2 ANQGSEA. The CDR3 contains 13 residues. The CDR3, as DNA: TGCAGCGTTGCGGGGACGAGGGAGAGCGAGCAGTACTTC. It is translated as CSVAGTRESEQYF.

There are many counts of this clonotype. The V call is TRBV7-9, the J call TRBJ2-5, with D perhaps matching TRBD2 (5 bases). Trimming removed 1 base from V and 2 bases from J, with 11 bases in between. CDR1 and CDR2 from the germline V gene are SEHNR and FQNEAQ (reference sequence). This CDR3 has 15 amino acids. In nucleotides, the CDR3 is TGTGCCAGCAGCTTAGATTCTGGGAGACAAGAGACCCAGTACTTC. It encodes CASSLDSGRQETQYF. The full variable domain, rest sourced from reference TRBV7-9 and TRBJ2-5, is DTGVSQNPRHKITKRGQNVTFRCDPISEHNRLYWYRQTLGQGPEFLTYFQNEAQLEKSRLLSDRFSAERPKGSFSTLEIQRTEQGDSAMYLCASSLDSGRQETQYFGPGTRLLVL.

The table lists this clonotype with many counts. V usage is TRBV27 and J usage is TRBJ2-3, with D unclear. The V end lost 6 bases, the J end lost 5 bases, and 18 bases lay between the germline ends. Germline V gene lookup returns CDR1 MNHEY and CDR2 SMNVEV (reference sequence). The CDR3 has 15 residues. CDR3 in amino acids: CASSMVDGSRDTQYF. The CDR3 nucleotides read TGTGCCAGCAGCATGGTCGACGGGTCAAGAGATACGCAGTATTTT.

The rearrangement uses TRBV6-1 and TRBJ1-5; 7 bases map to TRBD1. CDR3 length equals 14 residues. Trimming removed 4 bases from V and 3 bases from J; junction bases left unmatched: 3. Germline V lookup: CDR1 MNHNS, CDR2 SASEGT. The CDR3 DNA is TGTGCCAGCAGTGTAGGACAGGTCAATCAGCCCCAGCATTTT. This codes for CASSVGQVNQPQHF.

The CDR3 is CASSQALAGDPSYNEQFF. Written as DNA, the CDR3 is TGCGCCAGCAGCCAAGCCCTAGCGGGAGACCCCTCCTACAATGAGCAGTTCTTC. V and J are TRBV4-1 and TRBJ2-1, with 10 bases that match TRBD2. The J segment lost 0 bases and the V segment lost 1 base, leaving 6 bases of the junction unmatched. Germline CDR1 and CDR2: MGHRA and YSYEKL. The CDR3 consists of 18 residues.

Ten or more counts support this clonotype. The chain combines TRBV3-1 with TRBJ2-1; no definite D call. Trimming cost V 3 bases and J 7 bases, with 4 bases left between them. This CDR3 comprises 11 residues. The germline CDR1 and CDR2 sequences are LGHDT and YNNKEL (reference sequence). CDR3 DNA: TGTGCCAGCAGCCAGGAAAATGAGCAGTTCTTC. Amino acid sequence: CASSQENEQFF.

The V call is TRBV14, the J call TRBJ2-3, with 11 bases matching TRBD2. This CDR3 is 17 amino acids long. Germline assignment: CDR1 SGHDN and CDR2 FVKESK. V shed 1 base and J 1 base; nucleotides not matched to a gene: 4. The CDR3, as DNA: TGTGCCAGCAGCCAAGGTCTAGCGGGAGGACGCACAGATACGCAGTATTTT. It codes for CASSQGLAGGRTDTQYF.

This clonotype appeared many times. The chain employs TRBV29-1 and TRBJ1-4; D uncertain. CDR1 is SQVTM and CDR2 is ANQGSEA in the germline V gene. CDR3 size: 13 residues. V shed 4 bases and J shed 4 bases, with 10 bases lying between them. The CDR3 reads CSVAPGLNEKLFF. In DNA form, the CDR3 reads TGCAGCGTTGCCCCTGGACTTAATGAAAAACTGTTTTTT.

There are many counts of this clonotype. J is TRBJ2-3 and V is TRBV2; D might be TRBD2 (6 bases). Germline CDR1 reads SNHLY; CDR2 reads FYNNEI. CDR3 length: 14 amino acids. V lost 7 bases and J lost 3, with 14 bases in between. CDR3 sequence: CASKGAAGTDTQYF. CDR3 sequence (DNA): TGTGCCAGCAAGGGAGCGGCGGGGACAGATACGCAGTATTTT.

This clonotype came up many times. This chain connects TRBV15 to TRBJ2-5; perhaps TRBD1 as D (6 bases). The germline gives CDR1 LNHNV, CDR2 YYDKDF (reference sequence). The length of the CDR3 is 15 residues. Trimming left V 5 bases short and J 2 bases short, with 15 bases between. The chain's CDR3 is CATSATGHSQETQYF. The CDR3 DNA reads TGTGCCACCAGCGCTACGGGACATTCTCAAGAGACCCAGTACTTC.

This clonotype has a count of ten or more. This chain uses TRBV6-1 with TRBJ2-5; TRBD2 matches 7 bases. The junction had 13 bases not matched to a gene; V was cut back by 6 bases and J by 0 bases. CDR1 is MNHNS and CDR2 is SASEGT in the germline V gene. The CDR3 is 17 amino acids. DNA for the CDR3: TGTGCCAGCAGAAACGTAGAGGCTAGCGGAAACCAAGAGACCCAGTACTTC. It translates to CASRNVEASGNQETQYF.

In this sample, this clonotype turned up a few times. The rearrangement links TRBV6-9 to TRBJ2-4; TRBD2 is a possible D gene (5 bases). This CDR3 has 16 residues. V was trimmed by 6 bases and J by 3 bases, leaving 18 bases between them. CDR1 and CDR2 (germline): MNHGY, SVAAGI. The CDR3 region is CASRDPTEGYKNIQYF. As DNA, the CDR3 is TGTGCCAGCAGGGATCCCACAGAGGGATACAAAAACATTCAGTACTTC.

This clonotype has a handful of counts. Because it lacks the conserved phenylalanine or tryptophan at the end, this CDR3 is likely a read error. The V and J genes are TRBV5-1 and TRBJ2-7, with 7 nucleotides matching TRBD1. The trim removed 1 base at V and 5 bases at J, leaving 3 bases unmatched. This CDR3 is 13 amino acids long. Germline-derived CDR1 and CDR2 are SGHRS and YFSETQ. The CDR3 DNA is TGCGCCAGCAGCTTGAGAGGGGGCGACGAGCAGTACCTC. Amino acid sequence: CASSLRGGDEQYL.

This clonotype was counted at least ten times. This sequence joins TRBV6-6 and TRBJ2-3, with D possibly TRBD1 on 5 matching bases. The CDR3 has 18 amino acids. Trimming pared 4 bases from V and 2 bases from J, leaving 22 bases between. The V gene's germline CDR1 is MNHNY and CDR2 SVGAGI (reference sequence). The CDR3 DNA follows: TGTGCCAGCAGTTCAAGGGAACGGACACACCCTTACACAGATACGCAGTATTTT. It is translated as CASSSRERTHPYTDTQYF.